The entry below describes one T cell receptor (beta chain). Primers for the PCR totalled 60 Vbeta and 13 Jbeta. Sequencing used immunoSEQ multiplex PCR; TCRdb keeps in-frame clones, though not all of them. The data hold about 140,000 clones, with over 60% observed a single time. Germline CDR1 is ENHRY and CDR2 is SYGVKD. The CDR3 loop spans 14 amino acids. The V and J ends lost 6 bases and 4 bases, in that order; junction bases with no gene match: 8. The sample originates from a study of cytomegalovirus exposure and HLA in healthy donors. This receptor was taken from a woman aged 60-70 years in good health and CMV-seronegative. This rearrangement joins TRBV10-3 to TRBJ1-2; 7 nucleotides line up with TRBD1. The sequencing input was PBMCs. The CDR3 DNA is TGTGCCATCAGAACCGGGACAGATCTCTATGGCTACACCTTC. Amino acid sequence: CAIRTGTDLYGYTF.